Shown below are 13 T cell receptor beta chains from a single sample sequenced in a study of T cell responses to AZD1222 COVID-19 vaccine. Sequenced by immunoSEQ multiplex PCR; TCRdb stores in-frame clones only, minus some. The sample yields about 96,000 clones, 89% seen once. The sample was peripheral blood, taken on day 0 of AZD1222 vaccination. These receptors originate from an adult in good health.

V gene TRBV5-1 combines with J gene TRBJ1-2; the D is unclear. CDR3 size: 13 residues. Germline V gene sequence: CDR1 SGHRS, CDR2 YFSETQ. V gave up 2 bases and J gave up 6 bases, with 11 bases separating them. The CDR3 loop reads CASSLDEADGYTF. CDR3 DNA: TGCGCCAGCAGCTTAGACGAAGCCGATGGCTACACCTTC.

The V and J genes are TRBV12-3 or TRBV12-4 and TRBJ1-1, with a possible D match to TRBD1 (5 bases). The CDR3 covers 12 residues. V was clipped by 7 bases and J by 7 bases, with 13 bases between them. The CDR3 nucleotides are TGTGCCAGCACCAAGGGGTCTGGTGAAGCTTTCTTT. Protein sequence: CASTKGSGEAFF.

The rearrangement links TRBV5-4 to TRBJ1-1, with D possibly TRBD1 on 6 matching bases. Looked up from germline, CDR1 is SGHNT and CDR2 is YYREEE (reference sequence). Trimming removed 0 bases from V and 3 bases from J, with 9 bases in between. The CDR3 runs to 14 residues. CDR3 amino acids: CASSLVQGDTEAFF. Here the CDR3 DNA reads TGTGCCAGCAGCTTGGTACAGGGAGACACTGAAGCTTTCTTT.

A single count supports this clone. The chain couples TRBV15 to TRBJ2-5; D unresolved. Germline-derived CDR1 and CDR2 are LNHNV and YYDKDF (reference sequence). The length of the CDR3 is 13 residues. Trimming removed 0 bases at V and 3 bases at J, with 5 bases between. DNA of the CDR3: TGTGCCACCAGCAGAGATCGGAAAGAGACCCAGTACTTC. Amino acid sequence: CATSRDRKETQYF. The full variable domain, completed using reference TRBV15 and TRBJ2-5, is DAMVIQNPRYQVTQFGKPVTLSCSQTLNHNVMYWYQQKSSQAPKLLFHYYDKDFNNEADTPDNFQSRRPNTSFCFLDIRSPGLGDTAMYLCATSRDRKETQYFGPGTRLLVL.

About this clone itself: Other DNA variants within this sample encode the same CDR3. V usage is TRBV4-2 and J usage is TRBJ1-4; no firm D call. This CDR3 comprises 14 residues. Trimming shortened V by 0 bases and J by 5 bases, and 7 bases separated the two germline ends. The germline gives CDR1 LGHNA, CDR2 YNFKEQ. As DNA, the CDR3 is TGTGCCAGCAGCCAAGATCGAGGGAATGAAAAACTGTTTTTT. Its protein product is CASSQDRGNEKLFF.

The chain links TRBV6-2 or TRBV6-3 to TRBJ1-2; D is possibly TRBD1 (5 bases). The CDR3 contains 13 residues. Trimming stripped 2 bases from V and 12 bases from J, with 16 bases between. Per the germline V gene, CDR1 is MNHEY and CDR2 is SVGEGT. CDR3 residues: CASSYKSGGINTF. CDR3 sequence (DNA): TGTGCCAGCAGTTACAAGTCTGGGGGGATCAACACCTTC.

The rearrangement joins TRBV28 to TRBJ2-7, with 9 nucleotides matching TRBD1. Germline CDR1 and CDR2: MDHEN and SYDVKM. This CDR3 has 15 amino acids. V lost 6 bases, J lost 4 bases, and 10 bases stayed unmatched. CDR3 DNA sequence: TGTGCCAGCAGACCGACAGGGGGAAGGGGGTACGAGCAGTACTTC. Translation gives CASRPTGGRGYEQYF.

The sample holds one count of this clone. The rearrangement links TRBV24-1 to TRBJ1-3; maybe TRBD1 (5 bases). The CDR3 length is 18 residues. V was pared by 0 bases and J by 0 bases, with 14 bases between. Germline V gives CDR1 KGHDR, CDR2 SFDVKD. This CDR3 reads CATSDLARVGSSGNTIYF. The CDR3 coding sequence is TGTGCCACCAGTGATTTGGCCAGGGTTGGTAGCTCTGGAAACACCATATATTTT.

The V and J genes are TRBV2 and TRBJ1-2, with 12 bases aligning to TRBD1. Per germline, CDR1 SNHLY and CDR2 FYNNEI. J was trimmed by 8 bases and V by 6 bases; bases with no gene match: 4. The CDR3 sequence is 13 residues long. CDR3 DNA: TGTGCCAGCAGAGATGGGACAGGGGGCGGCTACACCTTC. Its protein is CASRDGTGGGYTF.

J is TRBJ1-2 and V is TRBV10-3; D not resolved. Germline CDR1 reads ENHRY; CDR2 reads SYGVKD. Trimming removed 3 bases from V and 2 bases from J, with 7 bases in between. CDR3 length: 13 residues. CDR3 residues: CAISDEGNYGYTF. Written as DNA, the CDR3 is TGTGCCATCAGTGATGAGGGAAACTATGGCTACACCTTC.

The chain is built from TRBV24-1 and TRBJ1-1, with D possibly matching TRBD1 (5 bases). CDR1 is KGHDR, CDR2 SFDVKD, per germline. Trimming cost V 0 bases and J 10 bases, with 8 bases left between them. The CDR3 runs to 12 residues. CDR3 nucleotide sequence: TGTGCCACCAGTGATTTGAACGGGGGAGCTTTCTTT. Translation gives CATSDLNGGAFF.

V is TRBV2 and J is TRBJ1-2; no clear D gene. V was clipped by 7 bases and J by 1 base, with 4 bases between them. The CDR3 sequence is 11 residues long. Germline V gene data show CDR1 as SNHLY and CDR2 as FYNNEI. The CDR3 DNA follows: TGTGCCAGCACCCTTAACTATGGCTACACCTTC. Encoded protein: CASTLNYGYTF.

This chain links TRBV6-2 or TRBV6-3 with TRBJ1-1; D gene uncertain. Looked up from germline, CDR1 is MNHEY and CDR2 is SVGEGT. This CDR3 spans 14 amino acids. With 2 bases removed from V and 4 bases from J, the gap between germline ends came to 11 bases. The CDR3 protein is CASSYSPKGTEAFF. Here the CDR3 DNA reads TGTGCCAGCAGTTACAGTCCGAAGGGCACTGAAGCTTTCTTT.